This is a list of T cell receptor beta chains from one sample in a study of sequential checkpoint blockade in melanoma. Sequencing used immunoSEQ multiplex PCR; TCRdb keeps in-frame clones, though not all of them. The profile covers roughly 9,000 clones, with about 23% appearing a single time and 14% to 15% taken by the ten largest. The sample was tumor tissue (inferred from file names), taken from a patient given nivolumab and ipilimumab in sequence. These receptors were collected from a human donor with melanoma. The conserved cysteine and the conserved F or W are not part of the CDR3 here. D genes are given only for firm matches.

CDR3	V	J	D	length
ASSIGPGGNTGELF	TRBV19	TRBJ2-2	TRBD1	14
ATNQDRGQNEAF	TRBV15	TRBJ1-1	TRBD1	12
ASSSEGNTIY	TRBV18	TRBJ1-3	NA	10
ASSFHRGVFNEKLF	TRBV11-3	TRBJ1-4	NA	14
ASSPGQLYGYT	TRBV14	TRBJ1-2	TRBD1	11
SVAVRGEPSPYEQY	TRBV29-1	TRBJ2-7	NA	14
ASSYSGSVGADGYT	TRBV6-8	TRBJ1-2	NA	14
ASSQGWNQPQH	TRBV14	TRBJ1-5	NA	11
ASSYRLHTDTQY	TRBV11-3	TRBJ2-3	NA	12
TSSQVFLGTGPGDTEAF	TRBV1	TRBJ1-1	NA	17
ASSVIPGQGLGTIY	TRBV9	TRBJ1-3	TRBD1	14
ASSLCFLDRKYNEQF	TRBV28	TRBJ2-1	TRBD1	15
ASSVPRGGQGADTQY	TRBV25-1	TRBJ2-3	TRBD1	15
ASSTTGQGQPQH	TRBV19	TRBJ1-5	TRBD1	12
ARGGQGLSNQPQH	TRBV9	TRBJ1-5	TRBD1	13
ASSVERGGADTGELF	TRBV9	TRBJ2-2	TRBD1	15
ASSFEGRNSPLH	TRBV11-3	TRBJ1-6	NA	12